This note documents a single T cell receptor beta chain sequence. Its specificity is not known. This record belongs to a study of siplizumab effects on memory and regulatory T cells. Study-level findings and limits: Only a minor fraction of alloreactive clones mapped to unstimulated subsets.

This CDR3 contains 15 residues. Germline values: CDR1 MDHEN, CDR2 SYDVKM. The V end lost 4 bases, the J end lost 0 bases, and 7 bases lay between the germline ends. Only in-frame clones appear in the TCRdb table, and some are missing; sequencing was by immunoSEQ multiplex PCR. In the table there are some 100,000 clones, 75% to 95% of which are singletons. V usage is TRBV28 and J usage is TRBJ1-6; D unresolved. This TCR came from a human donor in good health. The sequenced material came from CD4+ T cells sorted from blood. The CDR3 DNA is TGTGCCAGCAGTTACCGGGACTCCTATAATTCACCCCTCCACTTT. Protein sequence: CASSYRDSYNSPLHF.